The entry below describes one T cell receptor beta chain. Its antigen is as yet unknown. J was trimmed by 1 base and V by 5 bases; bases with no gene match: 4. Germline CDR1 and CDR2: SGHNT and YENEEA. The CDR3 is 14 amino acids. This specimen belongs to a study of cytomegalovirus exposure and HLA in healthy donors. Study background: Unique TCRs from HLA-typed donors, roughly 87 million of them, were held in an early data release.

PCR amplification relied on 60 Vbeta primers (plus 13 Jbeta primers). Libraries were prepared by immunoSEQ multiplex PCR; TCRdb keeps only in-frame clonotypes and omits some of them. The table shows roughly 140,000 clones, with approximately 80% occurring only once. General study points: Rare TCR sequences predominated, though certain public TCRs were found in many donors.

The chain recombines TRBV11-3 with TRBJ1-1; 7 positions agree with TRBD1. The receptor was derived from a man in his forties in good health and CMV-seronegative. The material sequenced was PBMCs. CDR3 sequence: CASSARTGNTEAFF. In nucleotides, the CDR3 is TGTGCCAGCAGCGCACGGACAGGGAACACTGAAGCTTTCTTT.